These 7 T cell receptor beta chains were all obtained from the same sample, sequenced in a study of OX40 agonist ivuxolimab in advanced cancers. Repertoires were generated with immunoSEQ multiplex PCR, while TCRdb's copy carries only in-frame clones and drops some. Of around 56,000 clones listed, under 85% were seen once; the top ten hold about 4.7%. Sequenced material: CD4+ or CD8+ T cells sorted from blood, taken in a trial of the OX40 agonist ivuxolimab. These receptors were collected from an adult with an advanced solid tumor such as melanoma, head and neck, liver or kidney cancer.

V is TRBV28 and J is TRBJ2-5; 7 nucleotides align to TRBD1. The ends lost 6 bases at V and 5 bases at J; junction bases unmatched: 12. This CDR3 spans 15 amino acids. Germline CDR1 and CDR2: MDHEN and SYDVKM. Here the CDR3 reads CASRTPTGQRETQYF. The CDR3 DNA is TGTGCCAGCAGAACCCCCACGGGACAGAGGGAGACCCAGTACTTC.

This clone was recorded a few times. This sequence joins TRBV6-1 and TRBJ1-1, with 7 bases matching TRBD1. The length of the CDR3 is 14 residues. Trimming cost V 5 bases and J 1 base; bases outside gene matches: 4. Germline-derived CDR1 and CDR2 are MNHNS and SASEGT. CDR3 nucleotides: TGTGCCAGCAGTACCTGGGACAGGAACACTGAAGCTTTCTTT. Translation: CASSTWDRNTEAFF.

This chain connects TRBV11-2 to TRBJ2-1; D uncertain. The CDR3 has 16 amino acids. In germline, CDR1 is SGHAT, CDR2 FQNNGV. The ends were cut back, 0 bases at V and 1 base at J, with 10 bases in the middle. CDR3: CASSLDLGSSYNEQFF. The CDR3 DNA reads as TGTGCCAGCAGCTTAGATCTGGGCAGTTCCTACAATGAGCAGTTCTTC.

This clone was recorded a few times. V is TRBV6-5 and J is TRBJ2-7; TRBD1 or TRBD2 may be the D gene (5 bases each). Germline assignment: CDR1 MNHEY and CDR2 SVGAGI. V dropped 9 bases and J dropped 2 bases, with 17 bases sitting between them. The CDR3 extends over 14 amino acids. CDR3 loop: CASSRGQGPYEQYF. The CDR3 region has the DNA TGTGCCAGTAGTAGAGGTCAGGGACCCTACGAGCAGTACTTC.

The rearrangement uses TRBV7-9 and TRBJ1-1; TRBD1 is a possible D gene (6 bases). Germline V gene data show CDR1 as SEHNR and CDR2 as FQNEAQ (reference sequence). CDR3 length equals 14 residues. The V and J ends lost 5 bases and 0 bases respectively, with 10 bases between them. The CDR3 DNA reads TGTGCCAGCAGCCTAGGGGGTTTGAACACTGAAGCTTTCTTT. Translating it yields CASSLGGLNTEAFF.

The chain uses TRBV6-6 and TRBJ2-3, with D unclear. This CDR3 spans 15 amino acids. Germline-derived CDR1 and CDR2 are MNHNY and SVGAGI (reference sequence). V was clipped by 2 bases and J by 0 bases, with 9 bases between them. The DNA for the CDR3 is TGTGCCAGCAGTTACGGTCAGGCTAGCACAGATACGCAGTATTTT. Translating gives CASSYGQASTDTQYF.

The chain links TRBV2 to TRBJ2-7; no reliable D call. CDR1 is SNHLY, CDR2 FYNNEI, per germline. The germline V and J ends were trimmed by 3 bases and 3 bases, with 3 bases remaining between them. The CDR3 covers 11 residues. The CDR3 protein is CASSEDYEQYF. The CDR3 DNA follows: TGTGCCAGCAGTGAGGACTACGAGCAGTACTTC.